The clone carrying this T cell receptor (beta chain) was seen at least ten times. Each cDNA held unique molecular identifiers, and template switching gave it a universal primer site. MiXCR, applied by TCRdb to the 5' RACE reads, yields one record per CDR3 protein. The sample has around 500,000 distinct CDR3 sequences; 11% to 15% are singletons. The sample comes from a study of identical twins. V lost 7 bases to trimming and J lost 5 bases, with 12 bases between them. CDR1 is MNHEY and CDR2 is SVGEGT in the germline V gene. The CDR3 length is 13 residues. These same data were also listed under a study on yellow fever vaccine responses in identical twins.

Sequencing used CD4+ T cells sorted from blood. The chain employs TRBV6-2 or TRBV6-3 and TRBJ2-1, with D unresolved. This sequence originates from a woman in her late teens or twenties in good health. In nucleotides, the CDR3 is TGTGCCAGCATGGAACCAGACCACAATGAGCAGTTCTTC. Amino acid sequence: CASMEPDHNEQFF.